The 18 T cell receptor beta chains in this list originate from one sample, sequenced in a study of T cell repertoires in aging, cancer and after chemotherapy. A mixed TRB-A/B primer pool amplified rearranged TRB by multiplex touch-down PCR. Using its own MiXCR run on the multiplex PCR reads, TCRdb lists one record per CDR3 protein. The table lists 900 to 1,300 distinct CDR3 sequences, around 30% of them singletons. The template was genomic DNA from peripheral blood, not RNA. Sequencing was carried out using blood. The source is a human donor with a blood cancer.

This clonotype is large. The CDR3 loop is CASSPMGTGEQFF. CDR3 in DNA: TGTGCCAGTAGTCCTATGGGAACGGGTGAGCAGTTCTTC. The chain has TRBV19 and TRBJ2-1; D gene unclear. The ends were cut back, 5 bases at V and 9 bases at J, with 14 bases in the middle. There are 13 residues in the CDR3. CDR1 and CDR2 (germline): LNHDA, SQIVND (reference sequence).

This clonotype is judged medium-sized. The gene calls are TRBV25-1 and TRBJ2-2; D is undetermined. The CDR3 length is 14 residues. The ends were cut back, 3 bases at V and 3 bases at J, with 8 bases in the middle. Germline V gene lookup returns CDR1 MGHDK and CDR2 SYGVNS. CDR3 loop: CASSDHRDTGELFF. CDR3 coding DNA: TGTGCCAGCAGTGACCACCGGGACACCGGGGAGCTGTTTTTT.

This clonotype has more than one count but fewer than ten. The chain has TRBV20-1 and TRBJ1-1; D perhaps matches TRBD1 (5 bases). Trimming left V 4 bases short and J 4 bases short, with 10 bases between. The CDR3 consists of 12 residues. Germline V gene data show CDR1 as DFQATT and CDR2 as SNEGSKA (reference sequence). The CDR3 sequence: CSANRGGTEAFF. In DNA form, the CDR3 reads TGCAGTGCTAACCGGGGCGGCACTGAAGCTTTCTTT.

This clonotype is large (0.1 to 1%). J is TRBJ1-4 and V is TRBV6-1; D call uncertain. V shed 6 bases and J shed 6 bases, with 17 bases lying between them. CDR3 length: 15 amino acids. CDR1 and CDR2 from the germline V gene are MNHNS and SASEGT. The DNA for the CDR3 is TGTGCCAGCAGCGTAAAACTCGGCGGCCATGAAAAACTGTTTTTT. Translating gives CASSVKLGGHEKLFF.

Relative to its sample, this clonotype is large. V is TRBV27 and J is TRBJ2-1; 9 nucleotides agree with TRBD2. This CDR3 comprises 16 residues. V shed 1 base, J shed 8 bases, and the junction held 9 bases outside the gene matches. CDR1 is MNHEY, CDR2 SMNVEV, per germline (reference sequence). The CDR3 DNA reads TGTGCCAGCAGTTTATGGGGCGGGAGGGCCATGGATGAGCAGTTCTTC. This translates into CASSLWGGRAMDEQFF.

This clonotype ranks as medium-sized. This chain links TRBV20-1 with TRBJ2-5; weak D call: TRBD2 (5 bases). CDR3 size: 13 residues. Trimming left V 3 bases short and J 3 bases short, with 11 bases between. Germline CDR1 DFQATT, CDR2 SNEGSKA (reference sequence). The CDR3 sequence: CSASAGGEETQYF. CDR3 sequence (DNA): TGCAGTGCTAGTGCAGGAGGCGAAGAGACCCAGTACTTC.

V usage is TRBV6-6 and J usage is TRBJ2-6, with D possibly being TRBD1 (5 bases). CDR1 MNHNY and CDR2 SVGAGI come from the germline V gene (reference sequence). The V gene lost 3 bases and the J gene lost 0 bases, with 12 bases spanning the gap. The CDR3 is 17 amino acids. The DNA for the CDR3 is TGTGCCAGCAGTTATGGGGCAGCAAGCTCTGGGGCCAACGTCCTGACTTTC. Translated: CASSYGAASSGANVLTF.

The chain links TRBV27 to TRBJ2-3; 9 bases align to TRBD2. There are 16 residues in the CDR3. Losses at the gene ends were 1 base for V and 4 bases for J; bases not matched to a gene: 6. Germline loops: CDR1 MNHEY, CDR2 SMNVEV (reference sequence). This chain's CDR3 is CASSLWGGRAADTQYF. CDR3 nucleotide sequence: TGTGCCAGCAGTTTATGGGGCGGGAGGGCCGCAGATACGCAGTATTTT.

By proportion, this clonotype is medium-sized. The CDR3: CASSVGQAGREKLFF. In DNA form, the CDR3 reads TGCGCCAGCAGCGTCGGACAGGCGGGGAGAGAAAAACTGTTTTTT. This chain connects TRBV5-1 to TRBJ1-4, with 7 bases aligning to TRBD1. Looked up from germline, CDR1 is SGHRS and CDR2 is YFSETQ. This CDR3 spans 15 amino acids. With V trimmed by 4 bases and J by 8 bases, 11 bases remained unmatched.

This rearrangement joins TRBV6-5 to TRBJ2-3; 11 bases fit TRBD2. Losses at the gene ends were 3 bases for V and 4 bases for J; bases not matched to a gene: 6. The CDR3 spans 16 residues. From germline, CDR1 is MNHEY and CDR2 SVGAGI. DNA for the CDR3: TGTGCCAGCAGTTATGCGATTAGCGGGAGGGCAGATACGCAGTATTTT. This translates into CASSYAISGRADTQYF.

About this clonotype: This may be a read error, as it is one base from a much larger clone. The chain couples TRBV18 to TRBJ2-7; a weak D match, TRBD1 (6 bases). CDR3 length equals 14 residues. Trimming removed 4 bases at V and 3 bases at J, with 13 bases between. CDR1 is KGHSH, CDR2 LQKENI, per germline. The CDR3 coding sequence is TGTGCCAGCTCACATCCGACAGGCTTCTACGAGCAGTACTTC. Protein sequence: CASSHPTGFYEQYF.

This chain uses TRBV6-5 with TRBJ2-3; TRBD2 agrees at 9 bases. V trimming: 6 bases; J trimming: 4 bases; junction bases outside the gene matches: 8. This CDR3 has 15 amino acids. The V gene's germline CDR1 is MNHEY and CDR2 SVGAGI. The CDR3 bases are TGTGCCAGCAGCCCTATAGCGGGAGCCTCAGATACGCAGTATTTT. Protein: CASSPIAGASDTQYF.

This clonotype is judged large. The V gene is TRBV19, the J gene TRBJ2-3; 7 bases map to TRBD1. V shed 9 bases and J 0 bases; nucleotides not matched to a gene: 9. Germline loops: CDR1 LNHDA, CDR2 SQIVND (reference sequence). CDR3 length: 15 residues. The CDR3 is CASNVGTASTDTQYF. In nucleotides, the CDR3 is TGTGCCAGCAACGTCGGGACAGCTAGCACAGATACGCAGTATTTT.

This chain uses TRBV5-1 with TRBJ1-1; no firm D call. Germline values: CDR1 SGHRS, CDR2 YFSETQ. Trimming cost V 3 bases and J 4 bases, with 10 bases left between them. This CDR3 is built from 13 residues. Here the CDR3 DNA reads TGCGCCAGCAGCTACCACAGTTCCACTGAAGCTTTCTTT. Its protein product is CASSYHSSTEAFF.

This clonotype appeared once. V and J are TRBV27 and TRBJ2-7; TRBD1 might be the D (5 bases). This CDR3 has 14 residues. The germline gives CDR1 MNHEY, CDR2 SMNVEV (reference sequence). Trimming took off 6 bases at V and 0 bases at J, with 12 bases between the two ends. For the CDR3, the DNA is TGTGCCAGCAGCTGGAGACAGCTCTCCTACGAGCAGTACTTC. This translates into CASSWRQLSYEQYF.

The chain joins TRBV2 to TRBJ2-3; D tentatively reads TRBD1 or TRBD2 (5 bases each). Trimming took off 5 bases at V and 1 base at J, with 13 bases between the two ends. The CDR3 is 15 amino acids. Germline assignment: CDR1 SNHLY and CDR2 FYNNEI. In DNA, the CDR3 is TGTGCCAGCAGTCCGCAGGGAGTCCGCACAGATACGCAGTATTTT. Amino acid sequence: CASSPQGVRTDTQYF.

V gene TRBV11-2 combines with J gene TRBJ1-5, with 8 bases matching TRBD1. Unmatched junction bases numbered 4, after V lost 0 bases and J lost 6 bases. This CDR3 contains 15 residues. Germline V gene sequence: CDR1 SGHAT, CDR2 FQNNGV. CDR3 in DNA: TGTGCCAGCAGCTTAGACAGGGGGCAGGGTCAGCCCCAGCATTTT. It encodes CASSLDRGQGQPQHF.

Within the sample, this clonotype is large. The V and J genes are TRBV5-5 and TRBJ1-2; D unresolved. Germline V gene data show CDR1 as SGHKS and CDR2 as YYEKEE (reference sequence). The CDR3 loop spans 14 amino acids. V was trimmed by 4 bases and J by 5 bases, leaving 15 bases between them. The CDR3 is CASSPQASRYGYTF. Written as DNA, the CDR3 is TGTGCCAGCAGCCCCCAGGCGTCGAGGTATGGCTACACCTTC.